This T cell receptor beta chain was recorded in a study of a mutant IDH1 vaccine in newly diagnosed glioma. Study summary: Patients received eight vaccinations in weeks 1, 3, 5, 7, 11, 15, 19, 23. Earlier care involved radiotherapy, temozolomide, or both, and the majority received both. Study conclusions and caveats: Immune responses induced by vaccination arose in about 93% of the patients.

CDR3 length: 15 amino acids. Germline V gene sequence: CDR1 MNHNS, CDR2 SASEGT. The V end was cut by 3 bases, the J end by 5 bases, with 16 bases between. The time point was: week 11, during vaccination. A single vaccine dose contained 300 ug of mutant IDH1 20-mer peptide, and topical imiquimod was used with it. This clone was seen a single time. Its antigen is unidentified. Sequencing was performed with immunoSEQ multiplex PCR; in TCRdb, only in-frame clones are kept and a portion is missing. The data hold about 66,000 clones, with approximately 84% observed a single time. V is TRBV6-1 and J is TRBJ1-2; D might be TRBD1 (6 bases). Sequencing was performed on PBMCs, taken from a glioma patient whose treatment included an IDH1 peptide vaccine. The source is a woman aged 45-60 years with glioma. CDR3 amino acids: CASSEGPGQMYGYTF. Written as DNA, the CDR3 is TGTGCCAGCAGTGAGGGGCCCGGACAGATGTATGGCTACACCTTC.